This is a list of T cell receptor beta chains from one sample in a study of CD8 T cells in Susac syndrome. Using its own MiXCR run on the immunoSEQ multiplex PCR reads, TCRdb lists one record per CDR3 protein. The sample records some 260,000 distinct CDR3 sequences, about 88% being singletons. The sequencing input was CD8+ T cells from PBMCs. All receptors come from a human donor with multiple sclerosis. CDR3s include the opening cysteine and the closing phenylalanine or tryptophan. D genes are given only for firm matches. A row's size may be missing; if present it is once, few, many or a size class.

j_call v_call d_call clone_size cdr3_aa cdr3_nt
TRBJ2-7 TRBV6-2/TRBV6-3 NA NA CASTPPRDLPYEQYF TGTGCCAGCACCCCCCCCCGGGACCTCCCCTACGAGCAGTACTTC
TRBJ2-7 TRBV20-1 TRBD2 NA CSARRTSGYEQYF TGCAGTGCTAGGCGGACTAGCGGATACGAGCAGTACTTC
TRBJ2-6 TRBV28 NA NA CASSFGGRHYSGANVLTF TGTGCCAGCAGTTTCGGGGGGCGACATTACTCTGGGGCCAACGTCCTGACTTTC
TRBJ2-2 TRBV20-1 NA NA CSARGLAVTGELFF TGCAGTGCTAGGGGGTTAGCGGTCACCGGGGAGCTGTTTTTT
TRBJ1-5 TRBV19 NA NA CASSIDWSGVAAGQPQHF TGTGCCAGTAGTATAGATTGGAGCGGGGTCGCCGCGGGGCAGCCCCAGCATTTT
TRBJ2-2 TRBV2 NA NA CASSTATGELFF TGTGCCAGCAGTACAGCCACCGGGGAGCTGTTTTTT
TRBJ1-4 TRBV28 NA NA CASRLQGEGEKLFF TGTGCCAGCAGGCTACAGGGTGAGGGGGAAAAACTGTTTTTT
TRBJ2-2 TRBV7-9 NA NA CASSFDGELFF TGTGCCAGCAGCTTCGACGGGGAGCTGTTTTTT
TRBJ2-1 TRBV13 TRBD2 few CASSTGREVHNEQFF TGTGCCAGCAGCACCGGCCGGGAGGTCCACAATGAGCAGTTCTTC
TRBJ2-3 TRBV7-8 TRBD2 NA CASSSGLAGLQSSTDTQYF TGTGCCAGCAGCTCGGGACTAGCGGGATTACAATCTAGCACAGATACGCAGTATTTT
TRBJ2-6 TRBV9 NA NA CATEGRGPSGANVLTF TGTGCCACCGAGGGGAGGGGGCCCTCTGGGGCCAACGTCCTGACTTTC
TRBJ2-2 TRBV5-8 TRBD2 NA CASIRTGGLFF TGTGCCAGTATAAGGACGGGGGGGCTGTTTTTT
TRBJ2-1 TRBV6-5 NA NA CASSLGPQSRNEQFF TGTGCCAGCAGTTTGGGACCGCAATCAAGGAATGAGCAGTTCTTC
TRBJ1-1 TRBV27 NA NA CASSLGGRTEAFF TGTGCCAGCAGTTTGGGGGGGAGGACTGAAGCTTTCTTT
TRBJ2-7 TRBV28 NA NA CASSRTPTGTGEQYF TGTGCCAGCAGTCGAACCCCGACAGGGACTGGCGAGCAGTATTTC
TRBJ2-1 TRBV7-7 NA NA CASSLGSGHPSYNEQFF TGTGCTAGCAGCTTAGGCTCGGGACACCCCTCCTACAATGAGCAGTTCTTC
TRBJ1-2 TRBV25-1 NA NA CASSESEPNYGYTF TGTGCCAGCAGTGAGAGTGAGCCTAACTATGGCTACACCTTC
TRBJ2-7 TRBV27 NA NA CASSLSASYEQYF TGTGCCAGCAGTTTATCGGCCAGCTACGAGCAGTACTTC
TRBJ1-2 TRBV12-5 TRBD1 NA CASGLVTGGNYGYTF TGTGCTAGTGGTTTGGTGACAGGGGGTAACTATGGCTACACCTTC
TRBJ2-7 TRBV28 NA NA CASTREIRYEQYF TGTGCCAGCACTCGGGAGATACGGTACGAGCAGTACTTC
TRBJ1-1 TRBV27 NA NA CASSIIPGLYTEAFF TGTGCCAGCAGTATTATCCCCGGTCTTTACACTGAAGCTTTCTTT
TRBJ2-7 TRBV27 NA NA CASSNLNGRTPHEQYF TGTGCCAGCAGTAACCTAAACGGGAGAACACCCCACGAGCAGTACTTC
TRBJ2-1 TRBV18 TRBD2 once CASSHLSGTGTNEQFF TGTGCCAGCTCACATTTGAGCGGGACGGGGACCAATGAGCAGTTCTTC
TRBJ2-5 TRBV25-1 NA NA CASSADSDQETQYF TGTGCCAGCAGTGCCGACAGTGACCAAGAGACCCAGTACTTC
TRBJ2-2 TRBV28 NA NA CASSLYKRETTGELFF TGTGCCAGCAGTTTATATAAGAGGGAGACGACCGGGGAGCTGTTTTTT
TRBJ2-3 TRBV9 NA NA CASSVGRKQLDTQYF TGTGCCAGCAGCGTAGGGCGGAAGCAATTGGATACGCAGTATTTT